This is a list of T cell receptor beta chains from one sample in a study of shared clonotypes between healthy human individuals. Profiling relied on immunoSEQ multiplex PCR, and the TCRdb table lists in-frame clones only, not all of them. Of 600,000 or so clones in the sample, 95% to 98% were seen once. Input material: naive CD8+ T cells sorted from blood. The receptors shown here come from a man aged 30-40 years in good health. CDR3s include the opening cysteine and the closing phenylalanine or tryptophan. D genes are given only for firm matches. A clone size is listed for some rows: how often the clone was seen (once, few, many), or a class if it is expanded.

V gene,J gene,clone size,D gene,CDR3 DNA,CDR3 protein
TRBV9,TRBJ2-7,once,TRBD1,TGTGCCAGCAGCTTACGACCGGGACAGGGGTACGAGCAGTACTTC,CASSLRPGQGYEQYF
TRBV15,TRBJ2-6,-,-,TGTGCCACCAGGCCCAATAATGCCAACGTCCTGACTTTC,CATRPNNANVLTF
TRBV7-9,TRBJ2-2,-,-,TGTGCCAGCAGCCCCCAAGAGTCCTCGAACACCGGGGAGCTGTTTTTT,CASSPQESSNTGELFF
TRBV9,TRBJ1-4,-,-,TGTGCCAGCAGCGTAGGAGGGGGTGCTAATGAAAAACTGTTTTTT,CASSVGGGANEKLFF
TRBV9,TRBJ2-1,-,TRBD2,TGTGCCAGCAGCGTCTCTAGCGGGGGGTCCTACAATGAGCAGTTCTTC,CASSVSSGGSYNEQFF
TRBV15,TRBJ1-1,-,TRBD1,TGTGCCACCAGCAGACGTCCCGGGACAGTGAACACTGAAGCTTTCTTT,CATSRRPGTVNTEAFF
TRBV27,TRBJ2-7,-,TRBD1,TGTGCCAGCAGTTACGGACAGGGGGCTTACGAGCAGTACTTC,CASSYGQGAYEQYF
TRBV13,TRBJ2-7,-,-,TGTGCCAGCAGCTTAGAAGGCGGCGAGCAGTACTTC,CASSLEGGEQYF
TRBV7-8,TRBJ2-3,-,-,TGTGCCAGCAGCCCCCGGGGCGGGTGGGGCGCAGATACGCAGTATTTT,CASSPRGGWGADTQYF
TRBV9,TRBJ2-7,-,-,TGTGCCAGCAGCGTTGCCAAGAGCTCCTACGAGCAGTACTTC,CASSVAKSSYEQYF
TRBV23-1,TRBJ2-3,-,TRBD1,TGCGCCAGCAGTCGAGCCGGGACAGGGGGCCGGGGTGCAGATACGCAGTATTTT,CASSRAGTGGRGADTQYF
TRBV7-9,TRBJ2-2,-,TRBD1,TGTGCCAGCAGCGGCAGGGGGCCCCCCGGGGAGCTGTTTTTT,CASSGRGPPGELFF
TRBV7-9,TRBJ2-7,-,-,TGTGCCAGCAGCTTAGACCAGGGCCGGGGCGAGCAGTACTTC,CASSLDQGRGEQYF
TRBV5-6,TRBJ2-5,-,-,TGTGCCAGCAGCTTGGCACAGGAAGAGACCCAGTACTTC,CASSLAQEETQYF
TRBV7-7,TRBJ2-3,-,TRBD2,TGTGCTAGCAGCCCTACCCTCGCGGGAGCAGATACGCAGTATTTT,CASSPTLAGADTQYF